These 26 T cell receptor beta chains were all obtained from the same sample, sequenced in a study of blood T cell repertoires in COVID-19. Profiled with immunoSEQ multiplex PCR; TCRdb holds only in-frame clones, not every one. The sample records 110,000 or so clones, 81% being singletons. What was sequenced was peripheral blood. Source of these receptors: a man between 50 and 59 years old with acute or convalescent COVID-19.

V gene TRBV2 combines with J gene TRBJ2-7; 10 positions match TRBD2. Per germline, CDR1 SNHLY and CDR2 FYNNEI. The CDR3 has 16 amino acids. Unmatched junction bases numbered 17, after V lost 9 bases and J lost 6 bases. The CDR3: CASRTGTSALAGEQYF. The CDR3 nucleotides are TGTGCCAGTCGTACCGGGACTAGCGCCCTGGCGGGCGAGCAGTACTTC.

This clone has just a few counts. The chain links TRBV18 to TRBJ1-1; 9 nucleotides align to TRBD1. The junction had 9 bases not matched to a gene; V was cut back by 3 bases and J by 7 bases. This CDR3 is built from 15 residues. CDR1 and CDR2 from the germline V gene are KGHSH and LQKENI. In nucleotides, the CDR3 is TGTGCCAGCTCACCTAGGGGACAGGGTCTCGGTGAAGCTTTCTTT. Protein sequence: CASSPRGQGLGEAFF.

The V and J genes are TRBV5-1 and TRBJ2-7; 10 bases align to TRBD2. The V gene end was trimmed by 6 bases and the J gene end by 3 bases; junction bases not matched to a gene: 9. Germline CDR1 SGHRS, CDR2 YFSETQ. The CDR3 totals 15 residues. Written as DNA, the CDR3 is TGCGCCAGCAAAATAGCGGGGGGCGAATACTACGAGCAGTACGTC. The encoded protein is CASKIAGGEYYEQYV.

This clone has just a few counts. This chain links TRBV3-1 (or the pseudogene TRBV3-2) with TRBJ1-2; 9 bases align to TRBD1. Germline V gene sequence: CDR1 LGHDT, CDR2 YNNKEL (reference sequence). The CDR3 extends over 15 amino acids. V lost 4 bases, J lost 7 bases, and 10 bases stayed unmatched. In nucleotides, the CDR3 is TGTGCCAGCAGCCGACAGCCGGGACAGGGTGGTGGCTACACCTTC. This encodes CASSRQPGQGGGYTF.

J is TRBJ2-3 and V is TRBV30; TRBD1 might be the D (6 bases). This CDR3 has 12 amino acids. The V and J ends lost 5 bases and 3 bases respectively, with 9 bases between them. Germline loops: CDR1 GTSNPN, CDR2 SVGIG (reference sequence). The CDR3 sequence is CAWATGTDTQYF. The CDR3 nucleotides are TGTGCCTGGGCTACAGGGACAGATACGCAGTATTTT.

The chain is built from TRBV6-5 and TRBJ1-2; TRBD1 might be the D (5 bases). The CDR3 is 14 residues long. Per germline, CDR1 MNHEY and CDR2 SVGAGI. The V gene lost 4 bases and the J gene lost 8 bases, with 17 bases spanning the gap. CDR3 coding DNA: TGTGCCAGCAGTTCCCTCATGGGGGGACGCGGCTACACCTTC. Translating gives CASSSLMGGRGYTF.

The chain uses TRBV5-1 and TRBJ1-2; 7 bases are shared with TRBD1. This CDR3 is built from 16 residues. Trimming at V came to 4 bases and at J to 5 bases, leaving 14 bases not matched to a gene. Germline V gene lookup returns CDR1 SGHRS and CDR2 YFSETQ. DNA for the CDR3: TGCGCCAGCAGCACCCGACAGGGTTCATCTGATTATGGCTACACCTTC. Translating gives CASSTRQGSSDYGYTF.

The chain uses TRBV30 and TRBJ2-7; TRBD1 might be the D (6 bases). Deletions cut 2 bases from V and 3 bases from J, with 14 bases between. Germline lookup yields CDR1 GTSNPN and CDR2 SVGIG (reference sequence). This CDR3 has 14 residues. Here the CDR3 reads CAWSRTSTGYEQYV. Here the CDR3 DNA reads TGTGCCTGGAGTAGAACTTCGACAGGCTACGAGCAGTACGTC.

The chain employs TRBV20-1 and TRBJ2-7, with D perhaps TRBD1 (6 bases). Germline assignment: CDR1 DFQATT and CDR2 SNEGSKA (reference sequence). The CDR3 is 14 residues long. With 3 bases removed from V and 3 bases from J, the gap between germline ends came to 15 bases. The CDR3 coding sequence is TGCAGTGCTAGTCACCGGGACACCCTCTACGAGCAGTACTTC. Its protein product is CSASHRDTLYEQYF.

The sample holds one count of this clone. The rearrangement uses TRBV11-2 and TRBJ1-1; D remains ambiguous. This CDR3 contains 13 residues. The germline V gene encodes CDR1 SGHAT and CDR2 FQNNGV. The V gene lost 1 base and the J gene lost 1 base, with 4 bases spanning the gap. The CDR3 region has the DNA TGTGCCAGCAGCTTAGGTAGGAACACTGAAGCTTTCTTT. Translation: CASSLGRNTEAFF.

The rearrangement links TRBV19 to TRBJ2-7; D not certain. Trimming stripped 5 bases from V and 5 bases from J, with 13 bases between. The V gene's germline CDR1 is LNHDA and CDR2 SQIVND (reference sequence). The CDR3 totals 13 residues. The CDR3 here is CASSPRRSNEQYF. The CDR3 DNA sequence: TGTGCCAGTAGTCCGAGGCGATCGAACGAGCAGTACTTC.

The sample holds a few counts of this clone. The sample carries other DNA sequences with the same CDR3. V gene TRBV5-1 combines with J gene TRBJ2-7; possible D gene TRBD2, 5 bases. Germline V CDR1 and CDR2: SGHRS, YFSETQ. This CDR3 comprises 11 residues. V lost 1 base, J lost 7 bases, and 6 bases lay in between. CDR3 amino acids: CASSLTGEQYF. DNA for the CDR3: TGCGCCAGCAGCTTGACGGGAGAGCAGTACTTC.

Concerning this clone itself: Compared with germline, one end of the junction differs, possibly owing to a read error. This sequence joins TRBV2 and TRBJ2-7; D gene unclear. Looked up from germline, CDR1 is SNHLY and CDR2 is FYNNEI. This CDR3 is built from 17 residues. CDR3 DNA sequence: TGTACCAGCAGTGAAGCGCTTTCTCTAAGGAGCTCCTACGAGCAGTACTTC. This encodes CTSSEALSLRSSYEQYF.

This chain connects TRBV5-1 to TRBJ2-5; perhaps TRBD2 as D (7 bases). The V gene's germline CDR1 is SGHRS and CDR2 YFSETQ. Trimming removed 8 bases from V and 4 bases from J, with 18 bases in between. The CDR3 totals 14 residues. DNA for the CDR3: TGCGCCAGTGCGACAGGCGGGGGAAGAGAGACCCAGTACTTC. Translating gives CASATGGGRETQYF.

V usage is TRBV3-1 (or the pseudogene TRBV3-2) and J usage is TRBJ2-5; 10 nucleotides line up with TRBD2. The CDR3 runs to 15 residues. CDR1 and CDR2 from the germline V gene are LGHDT and YNNKEL (reference sequence). With 1 base clipped from V and 4 bases from J, the junction kept 3 bases outside the gene matches. The chain's CDR3 is CASSQASGGGETQYF. The CDR3 bases are TGTGCCAGCAGCCAAGCTAGCGGGGGTGGAGAGACCCAGTACTTC.

There are a few counts of this clone. The chain is built from TRBV7-8 and TRBJ2-5, with 9 positions matching TRBD1. V was clipped by 4 bases and J by 3 bases; unmatched bases: 0. The CDR3 loop spans 13 amino acids. Germline V gene data show CDR1 as SGHVS and CDR2 as FQNEAQ. For the CDR3, the DNA is TGTGCCAGCAGCTGGGACAGGGAAGAGACCCAGTACTTC. Translation: CASSWDREETQYF.

This chain links TRBV5-1 with TRBJ1-1; the match to TRBD1 covers 10 bases. The CDR3 length is 13 residues. Germline V gene sequence: CDR1 SGHRS, CDR2 YFSETQ. Losses at the gene ends were 7 bases for V and 1 base for J; bases not matched to a gene: 1. CDR3 nucleotide sequence: TGCGCCAGCGGACAGGGGGGGAACACTGAAGCTTTCTTT. Translation: CASGQGGNTEAFF.

V and J are TRBV10-2 and TRBJ1-6; tentatively, D is TRBD1 (6 bases). CDR3 size: 15 residues. V was shortened by 0 bases and J by 10 bases, with 13 bases between the two germline ends. Germline V gene data show CDR1 as WSHSY and CDR2 as SAAADI. The DNA for the CDR3 is TGCGCCAGCAGTGAGTCCCGGGGGGGCCCCTCACCCCTCCACTTT. Protein: CASSESRGGPSPLHF.

The CDR3: CASSPSTGTGSYRTEAFF. CDR3 DNA sequence: TGTGCCAGCTCACCGAGTACCGGGACAGGGAGTTACAGGACTGAAGCTTTCTTT. The chain joins TRBV18 to TRBJ1-1; 9 bases fit TRBD1. From germline, CDR1 is KGHSH and CDR2 LQKENI. CDR3 size: 18 residues. Trimming took 3 bases from V and 5 from J; bases not matched to a gene: 16.

CDR3: CASSLRGDYGYTF. The CDR3 bases are TGCGCCAGCAGCTTGCGGGGGGACTATGGCTACACCTTC. The V gene is TRBV5-1, the J gene TRBJ1-2, with a possible D match to TRBD1 (5 bases). Germline CDR1 reads SGHRS; CDR2 reads YFSETQ. Trimming removed 1 base at V and 3 bases at J, with 7 bases between. This CDR3 has 13 residues.

The gene calls are TRBV27 and TRBJ1-2; weak D call: TRBD1 (6 bases). The V gene's germline CDR1 is MNHEY and CDR2 SMNVEV (reference sequence). This CDR3 has 14 amino acids. V lost 2 bases, J lost 8 bases, and 15 bases lay in between. Here the CDR3 reads CASSLTFGQQGYTF. DNA for the CDR3: TGTGCCAGCAGTTTAACCTTCGGACAGCAAGGCTACACCTTC.

V usage is TRBV30 and J usage is TRBJ1-3; TRBD1 might be the D (5 bases). The CDR3 runs to 15 residues. The germline gives CDR1 GTSNPN, CDR2 SVGIG (reference sequence). The V end was cut by 4 bases, the J end by 4 bases, with 17 bases between. CDR3: CAWILQGSGGNTIYF. The CDR3, as DNA: TGTGCCTGGATACTCCAAGGGTCAGGGGGAAACACCATATATTTT.

V is TRBV3-1 (or the pseudogene TRBV3-2) and J is TRBJ1-1; 7 bases match TRBD1. This CDR3 spans 15 amino acids. Looked up from germline, CDR1 is LGHDT and CDR2 is YNNKEL (reference sequence). V lost 1 base, J lost 5 bases, and 7 bases stayed unmatched. The CDR3 sequence: CASSQGAGGWTEAFF. The DNA for the CDR3 is TGTGCCAGCAGCCAAGGGGCAGGGGGGTGGACTGAAGCTTTCTTT.

The chain joins TRBV5-1 to TRBJ2-2; tentatively, D is TRBD1 (7 bases). Trimming removed 4 bases at V and 1 base at J, with 17 bases between. The germline gives CDR1 SGHRS, CDR2 YFSETQ. The CDR3 covers 17 residues. The CDR3 sequence is CASSQRLGGRNTGELFF. CDR3 bases: TGCGCCAGCAGCCAAAGACTAGGGGGCCGGAACACCGGGGAGCTGTTTTTT.

This chain uses TRBV7-9 with TRBJ1-2, with D maybe TRBD1 (6 bases). The CDR3 runs to 14 residues. V gave up 2 bases and J gave up 3 bases, with 10 bases separating them. Germline lookup yields CDR1 SEHNR and CDR2 FQNEAQ (reference sequence). The CDR3 DNA follows: TGTGCCAGCAGCTTATCAGGGGATCACTATGGCTACACCTTC. It encodes CASSLSGDHYGYTF.

V is TRBV11-3 and J is TRBJ2-1, with D possibly matching TRBD2 (5 bases). The CDR3 loop spans 14 amino acids. Germline values: CDR1 SGHNT, CDR2 YENEEA. V shed 0 bases and J shed 10 bases, with 13 bases lying between them. The CDR3: CASSLDLYPGEQFF. CDR3 DNA: TGTGCCAGCAGCTTAGATTTATACCCGGGGGAGCAGTTCTTC. The whole variable domain, filled in from reference TRBV11-3 and TRBJ2-1, reads EAGVVQSPRYKIIEKKQPVAFWCNPISGHNTLYWYLQNLGQGPELLIRYENEEAVDDSQLPKDRFSAERLKGVDSTLKIQPAELGDSAVYLCASSLDLYPGEQFFGPGTRLTVL.